Listed here are 23 T cell receptor beta chains from one sample, sequenced in a study of control samples from healthy donors and cancer patients (TCRdb year 2020). Libraries were made using the immunoSEQ multiplex PCR assay. TCRdb retrieved this table from immuneACCESS and kept in-frame rearrangements only. Not all clones are present; in checked studies, unresolved V genes account for under half, and no reason is known for the remainder. The sample table holds fewer than 200,000 clones, of which around 89% were seen once. The ten largest clones capture 1.4% of the sample. Sequences were obtained from blood. These receptors came from a woman aged 45-65 years in good health.

This sequence joins TRBV24-1 and TRBJ2-2; D remains unclear. This CDR3 has 14 residues. Per germline, CDR1 KGHDR and CDR2 SFDVKD. Trimming pared 9 bases from V and 3 bases from J, leaving 13 bases between. Here the CDR3 reads CATGDGPHTGELFF. For the CDR3, the DNA is TGTGCCACCGGAGACGGTCCCCACACCGGGGAGCTGTTTTTT.

This sequence joins TRBV12-3 or TRBV12-4 and TRBJ1-5; D is undetermined. This CDR3 has 13 amino acids. Between the trimmed V and J ends, which lost 1 base and 6 bases, there was a span of 7 bases. In DNA, the CDR3 is TGTGCCAGCAGTTTAGGCGGGGTTCAGCCCCAGCATTTT. Protein product: CASSLGGVQPQHF.

The rearrangement uses TRBV29-1 and TRBJ2-7; a possible D gene is TRBD1 (8 bases). V gave up 7 bases and J gave up 5 bases, with 18 bases separating them. The length of the CDR3 is 13 residues. Germline V gene data show CDR1 as SQVTM and CDR2 as ANQGSEA. CDR3 nucleotides: TGCAGCGCCGACAGGGGAGGGGTGAACGAGCAGTACTTC. Amino acid sequence: CSADRGGVNEQYF.

The rearrangement uses TRBV5-1 and TRBJ1-1; weak D call: TRBD1 (5 bases). V lost 1 base and J 6 bases, leaving 13 bases between the germline ends. Germline lookup yields CDR1 SGHRS and CDR2 YFSETQ. The CDR3 has 14 residues. CDR3: CASSLPAEGAEAFF. CDR3 bases: TGCGCCAGCAGCTTGCCTGCAGAAGGGGCTGAAGCTTTCTTT.

Remarks on this clone: This CDR3 is also generated by other DNA sequences in the sample. This chain connects TRBV5-5 to TRBJ1-5, with unresolved D. Between the trimmed V and J ends, which lost 0 bases and 0 bases, there was a span of 7 bases. The CDR3 is made up of 15 amino acids. The germline V gene encodes CDR1 SGHKS and CDR2 YYEKEE (reference sequence). CDR3 bases: TGTGCCAGCAGCTTGGGCCCGAATAGCAATCAGCCCCAGCATTTT. This gives the protein CASSLGPNSNQPQHF.

The rearrangement uses TRBV9 and TRBJ1-2; D call uncertain. Per the germline V gene, CDR1 is SGDLS and CDR2 is YYNGEE. The V end lost 4 bases, the J end lost 5 bases, and 9 bases lay between the germline ends. This CDR3 has 12 residues. CDR3 region: CASSPDGYGYTF. The CDR3 DNA reads TGTGCCAGCAGCCCCGATGGGTATGGCTACACCTTC. Combining the CDR3 with reference TRBV9 and TRBJ1-2 gives the whole variable domain DSGVTQTPKHLITATGQRVTLRCSPRSGDLSVYWYQQSLDQGLQFLIQYYNGEERAKGNILERFSAQQFPDLHSELNLSSLELGDSALYFCASSPDGYGYTFGSGTRLTVV.

This chain uses TRBV27 with TRBJ1-6; maybe TRBD1 (6 bases). Between the trimmed V and J ends, which lost 8 bases and 3 bases, there was a span of 11 bases. Germline V gene sequence: CDR1 MNHEY, CDR2 SMNVEV (reference sequence). This CDR3 spans 14 amino acids. CDR3 sequence reads: CASREGGYNSPLHF. For the CDR3, the DNA is TGTGCCAGCCGGGAAGGGGGCTATAATTCACCCCTCCACTTT.

The CDR3 nucleotides read TGTGCCAGTAGTATCGGAGGAGGGCCATCCTCCTACAATGAGCAGTTCTTC. Translation: CASSIGGGPSSYNEQFF. The chain links TRBV19 to TRBJ2-1; D might be TRBD2 (6 bases). The CDR3 is made up of 17 amino acids. Per germline, CDR1 LNHDA and CDR2 SQIVND (reference sequence). V was shortened by 3 bases and J by 0 bases, with 15 bases between the two germline ends.

J is TRBJ2-1 and V is TRBV10-3; D remains unclear. Germline assignment: CDR1 ENHRY and CDR2 SYGVKD. The CDR3 extends over 16 amino acids. The V end lost 3 bases, the J end lost 0 bases, and 12 bases lay between the germline ends. The CDR3 loop reads CAISDIVRSSYNEQFF. DNA for the CDR3: TGTGCCATCAGTGATATTGTGCGAAGCTCCTACAATGAGCAGTTCTTC.

V usage is TRBV5-1 and J usage is TRBJ2-7; 11 bases are shared with TRBD2. CDR3 length equals 16 residues. Per germline, CDR1 SGHRS and CDR2 YFSETQ. V gave up 4 bases and J gave up 1 base; unmatched junction bases: 7. CDR3 protein: CASSGSGTSGSYEQYF. CDR3 DNA: TGCGCCAGCAGCGGCTCCGGGACTAGCGGATCCTACGAGCAGTACTTC.

This rearrangement joins TRBV6-5 to TRBJ2-1; 10 bases align to TRBD2. The germline V gene encodes CDR1 MNHEY and CDR2 SVGAGI. The CDR3 runs to 15 residues. Trimming cost V 6 bases and J 2 bases; bases outside gene matches: 4. The DNA for the CDR3 is TGTGCCAGCAGACCTACTAGCGGGACCTACAATGAGCAGTTCTTC. Amino acids: CASRPTSGTYNEQFF.

This sequence joins TRBV27 and TRBJ1-1; 7 nucleotides align to TRBD1. CDR3 length: 14 amino acids. J gave up 2 bases and V 2 bases, and 2 bases lay outside the gene matches. Germline V gene sequence: CDR1 MNHEY, CDR2 SMNVEV (reference sequence). CDR3 coding DNA: TGTGCCAGCAGTTTACAGGGGGGCAACACTGAAGCTTTCTTT. Encoded protein: CASSLQGGNTEAFF.

This chain connects TRBV6-5 to TRBJ2-1; D is unresolved. In germline, CDR1 is MNHEY, CDR2 SVGAGI. V gave up 0 bases and J gave up 3 bases, with 6 bases separating them. The CDR3 totals 14 residues. DNA for the CDR3: TGTGCCAGCAGTTACTCCGGTAACTACAATGAGCAGTTCTTC. Translating gives CASSYSGNYNEQFF.

The CDR3 region is CASSFPRRQGDEKLFF. CDR3 bases: TGTGCCAGCAGTTTCCCCCGTCGGCAGGGAGATGAAAAACTGTTTTTT. The rearrangement joins TRBV28 to TRBJ1-4, with D possibly being TRBD1 (5 bases). Germline V gives CDR1 MDHEN, CDR2 SYDVKM. Between the trimmed V and J ends, which lost 3 bases and 6 bases, there was a span of 17 bases. CDR3 size: 16 residues.

The chain links TRBV2 to TRBJ2-3; 10 nucleotides align to TRBD1. The CDR3 has 14 residues. J gave up 5 bases and V 6 bases, and 5 bases lay outside the gene matches. Germline values: CDR1 SNHLY, CDR2 FYNNEI. CDR3 amino acids: CASSSTGGRDTQYF. The CDR3 nucleotides read TGTGCCAGCAGCTCGACAGGGGGCCGAGATACGCAGTATTTT.

The gene calls are TRBV1 and TRBJ2-1; the table assigns TRBD2, which was not confirmed against the DNA. TRBV1 is a listed pseudogene. This CDR3 is built from 15 residues. The CDR3 coding sequence is TGCACCAGCAGCCGAGTACTAGCGGGGGACAATGAGCAGTTCTTC. It codes for CTSSRVLAGDNEQFF.

Of note for this clone: The junction does not match germline at one end; this may be a read error. J is TRBJ2-1 and V is TRBV10-2; the D is unclear. CDR1 is WSHSY, CDR2 SAAADI, per germline. This CDR3 has 14 residues. Written as DNA, the CDR3 is TGCGCCAACAGTGATCTGAGCTCCTACAATGAGCAGTTCTTC. Translated, it gives CANSDLSSYNEQFF.

The chain employs TRBV5-5 and TRBJ1-2; possible D gene TRBD1, 5 bases. The V and J ends lost 4 bases and 8 bases respectively, with 15 bases between them. CDR3 size: 13 residues. The germline gives CDR1 SGHKS, CDR2 YYEKEE (reference sequence). The chain's CDR3 is CASSPDSVSGYTF. DNA of the CDR3: TGTGCCAGCAGCCCAGACAGTGTTTCAGGCTACACCTTC.

The V call is TRBV4-3, the J call TRBJ2-7, with D unclear. Trimming stripped 0 bases from V and 6 bases from J, with 6 bases between. This CDR3 comprises 12 residues. Germline assignment: CDR1 LGHNA and CDR2 YSLEER. CDR3 loop: CASSQDHGEQYF. CDR3 DNA sequence: TGCGCCAGCAGCCAAGATCACGGCGAGCAGTACTTC.

The J gene is TRBJ1-5, the V gene TRBV19; 8 nucleotides line up with TRBD1. Germline V CDR1 and CDR2: LNHDA, SQIVND (reference sequence). Trimming cost V 10 bases and J 6 bases; bases outside gene matches: 8. The CDR3 loop spans 13 amino acids. DNA of the CDR3: TGTGCCACCAGGGCAGGGGGCGGTCAGCCCCAGCATTTT. Amino acid sequence: CATRAGGGQPQHF.

V is TRBV5-1 and J is TRBJ1-2, with a tentative D call TRBD1 (5 bases). This CDR3 has 13 residues. Trimming shortened V by 3 bases and J by 2 bases, and 8 bases separated the two germline ends. CDR1 SGHRS and CDR2 YFSETQ come from the germline V gene. The DNA of the CDR3 is TGCGCCAGCAGCTGGGACCTGAACTATGGCTACACCTTC. Translated, it gives CASSWDLNYGYTF.

The chain links TRBV15 to TRBJ2-3; D possibly matches TRBD1 or TRBD2 (6 bases each). Trimming removed 4 bases from V and 0 bases from J, with 14 bases in between. The CDR3 totals 16 residues. Per germline, CDR1 LNHNV and CDR2 YYDKDF (reference sequence). CDR3 residues: CATSTGRGPSTDTQYF. The CDR3 DNA follows: TGTGCCACCAGCACCGGTCGGGGGCCTAGCACAGATACGCAGTATTTT.

J is TRBJ1-2 and V is TRBV28; 12 bases are shared with TRBD1. This CDR3 spans 16 amino acids. The V gene's germline CDR1 is MDHEN and CDR2 SYDVKM. The trim removed 3 bases at V and 8 bases at J, leaving 10 bases unmatched. The CDR3 loop reads CASSFPPGQGALGYTF. The CDR3 region has the DNA TGTGCCAGCAGTTTCCCGCCGGGACAGGGGGCGCTCGGCTACACCTTC.